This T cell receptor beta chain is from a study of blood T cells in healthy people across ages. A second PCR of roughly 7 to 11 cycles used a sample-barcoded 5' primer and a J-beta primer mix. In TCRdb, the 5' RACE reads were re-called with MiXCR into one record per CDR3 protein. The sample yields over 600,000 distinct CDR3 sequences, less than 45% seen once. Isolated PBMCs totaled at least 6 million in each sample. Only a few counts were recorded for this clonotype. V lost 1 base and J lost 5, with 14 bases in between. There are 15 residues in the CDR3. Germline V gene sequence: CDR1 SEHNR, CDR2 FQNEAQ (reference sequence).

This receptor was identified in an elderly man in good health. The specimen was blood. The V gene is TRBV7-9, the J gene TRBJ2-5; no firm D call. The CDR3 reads CASSLDVRLGETQYF. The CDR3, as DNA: TGTGCCAGCAGCTTAGATGTGAGGCTGGGTGAGACCCAGTACTTC.